The source of this T cell receptor (beta chain) is a study of blood T cell repertoires in COVID-19. On the study more broadly: From T cells, B-cell-depleted T cells, or PBMCs came the material, which was cDNA or gDNA.

Authors' processing steps: Scientists estimated how many nucleated cells there were by amplifying reference gene primers. This table comes from immunoSEQ multiplex PCR, and its TCRdb copy is limited to in-frame clones, with some not included. The V and J calls and the clone size are those of that table, but D and trimming were determined from the DNA. This table holds about 360,000 clones, over 65% found once. The V gene end was trimmed by 10 bases and the J gene end by 5 bases; junction bases not matched to a gene: 8. The CDR3 loop spans 13 amino acids. Germline values: CDR1 MNHEY, CDR2 SMNVEV (reference sequence).

The sequence came from a human donor with acute or convalescent COVID-19. The donor label of this sample is uncertain. The chain recombines TRBV27 with TRBJ2-7, with TRBD2 matching over 10 bases. The sequenced sample consisted of peripheral blood. CDR3 bases: TGTGCCACCTCTGGGACTAGCGATAACGAGCAGTACTTC. Its translation: CATSGTSDNEQYF.